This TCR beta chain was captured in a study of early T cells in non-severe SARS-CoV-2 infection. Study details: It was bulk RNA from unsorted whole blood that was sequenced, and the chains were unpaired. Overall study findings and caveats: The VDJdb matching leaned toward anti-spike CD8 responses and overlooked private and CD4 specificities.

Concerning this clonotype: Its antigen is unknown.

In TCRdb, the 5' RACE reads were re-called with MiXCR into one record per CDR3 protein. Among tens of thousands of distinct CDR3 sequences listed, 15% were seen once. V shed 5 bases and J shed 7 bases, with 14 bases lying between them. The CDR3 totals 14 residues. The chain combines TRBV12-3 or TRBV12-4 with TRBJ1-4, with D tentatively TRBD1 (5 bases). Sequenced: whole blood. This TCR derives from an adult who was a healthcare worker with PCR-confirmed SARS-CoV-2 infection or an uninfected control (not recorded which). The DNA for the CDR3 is TGTGCCAGCAGTCCGCAGGACATTACTGAAAAACTGTTTTTT. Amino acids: CASSPQDITEKLFF.